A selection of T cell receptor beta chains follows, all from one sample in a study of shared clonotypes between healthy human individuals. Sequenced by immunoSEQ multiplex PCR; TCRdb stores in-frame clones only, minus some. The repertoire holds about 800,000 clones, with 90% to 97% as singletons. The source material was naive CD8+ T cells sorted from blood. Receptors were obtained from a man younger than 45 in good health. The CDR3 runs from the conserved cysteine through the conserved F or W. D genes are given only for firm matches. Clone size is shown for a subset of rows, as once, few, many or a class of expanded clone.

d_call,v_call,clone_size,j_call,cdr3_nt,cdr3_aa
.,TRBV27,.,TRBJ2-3,TGTGCCAGCAGACTTATCACTAGCACAGATACGCAGTATTTT,CASRLITSTDTQYF
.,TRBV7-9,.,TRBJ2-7,TGTGCCAGCAGCGCAGGGCCCCTCTACGAGCAGTACTTC,CASSAGPLYEQYF
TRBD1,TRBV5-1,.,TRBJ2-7,TGCGCCAGCAGGGACGGGACAGGGGGGCGCGAGCAGTACTTC,CASRDGTGGREQYF
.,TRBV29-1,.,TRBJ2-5,TGCAGCGTTGAAGCGGGGCTCCAAGAGACCCAGTACTTC,CSVEAGLQETQYF
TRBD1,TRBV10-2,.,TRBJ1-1,TGCGCCAGCAGTCTTTGGACAGGGGACGATCCGTCAGGAGCTTTCTTT,CASSLWTGDDPSGAFF
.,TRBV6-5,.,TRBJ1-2,TGTGCCAGCAGCCCCATGGTGTCAGAGGGGAATGGCTACACCTTC,CASSPMVSEGNGYTF
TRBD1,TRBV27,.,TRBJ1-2,TGTGCCAGCAGTTTATCGGCAGGGGGCTATGGCTACACCTTC,CASSLSAGGYGYTF
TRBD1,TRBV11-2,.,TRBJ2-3,TGTGCCAGCAGCCCAACCGACAGGGCAGATACGCAGTATTTT,CASSPTDRADTQYF
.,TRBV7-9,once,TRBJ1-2,TGTGCCAGCAGCTTCCCGTCGGCGCCCTTTGGCTACACCTTC,CASSFPSAPFGYTF
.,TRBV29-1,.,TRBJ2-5,TGCAGCGTTGAAAGAATAGGCGCCCCCGGACGGCCCGGGGAGACCCAGTACTTC,CSVERIGAPGRPGETQYF